This T cell receptor beta chain was captured by sequencing in a study of neurological immune-mediated disorders. The CDR3 is made up of 12 amino acids. The V gene lost 0 bases and the J gene lost 3 bases, with 2 bases spanning the gap. The germline gives CDR1 SGHRS, CDR2 YFSETQ. This clonotype counts as medium-sized (0.01 to 0.1%). From the 5' RACE reads, TCRdb called clonotypes with MiXCR, one entry per CDR3 protein. The data show 42,000 or so distinct CDR3 sequences, more than 2% seen once. This chain uses TRBV5-1 with TRBJ2-3; D is unclear. The clonotype originates from a man aged 25-45 years with multiple sclerosis. The sequencing sample was made of PBMCs. CDR3 coding DNA: TGCGCCAGCAGCTTGGATACAGATACGCAGTATTTT. As protein: CASSLDTDTQYF.